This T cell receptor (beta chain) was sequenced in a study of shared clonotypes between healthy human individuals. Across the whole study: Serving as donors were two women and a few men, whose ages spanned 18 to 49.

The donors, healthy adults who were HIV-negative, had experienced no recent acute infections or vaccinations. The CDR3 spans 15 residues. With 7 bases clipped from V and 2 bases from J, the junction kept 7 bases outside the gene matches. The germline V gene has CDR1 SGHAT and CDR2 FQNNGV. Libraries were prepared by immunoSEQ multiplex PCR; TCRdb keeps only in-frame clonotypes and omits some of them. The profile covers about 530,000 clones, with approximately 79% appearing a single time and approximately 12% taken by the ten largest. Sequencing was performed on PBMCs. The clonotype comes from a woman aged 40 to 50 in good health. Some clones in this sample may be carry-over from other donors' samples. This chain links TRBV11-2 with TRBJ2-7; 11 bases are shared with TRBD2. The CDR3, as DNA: TGTGCCAGCAAGCAGGGACTAGCGGAGGCCTACGAGCAGTACTTC. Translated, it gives CASKQGLAEAYEQYF.